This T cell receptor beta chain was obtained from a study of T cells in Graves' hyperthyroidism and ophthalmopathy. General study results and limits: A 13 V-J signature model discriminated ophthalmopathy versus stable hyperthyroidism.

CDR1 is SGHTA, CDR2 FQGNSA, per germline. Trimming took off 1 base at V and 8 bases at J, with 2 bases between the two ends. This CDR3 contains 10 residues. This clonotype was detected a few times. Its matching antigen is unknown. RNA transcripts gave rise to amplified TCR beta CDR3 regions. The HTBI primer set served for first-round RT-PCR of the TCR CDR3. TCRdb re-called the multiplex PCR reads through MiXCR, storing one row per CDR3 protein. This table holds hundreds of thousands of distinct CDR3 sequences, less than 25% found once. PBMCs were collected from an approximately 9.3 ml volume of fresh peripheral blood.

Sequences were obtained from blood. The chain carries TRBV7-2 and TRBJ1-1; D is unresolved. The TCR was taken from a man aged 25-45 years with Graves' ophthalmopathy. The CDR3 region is CASSLVEAFF. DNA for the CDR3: TGTGCCAGCAGCTTAGTGGAAGCTTTCTTT.